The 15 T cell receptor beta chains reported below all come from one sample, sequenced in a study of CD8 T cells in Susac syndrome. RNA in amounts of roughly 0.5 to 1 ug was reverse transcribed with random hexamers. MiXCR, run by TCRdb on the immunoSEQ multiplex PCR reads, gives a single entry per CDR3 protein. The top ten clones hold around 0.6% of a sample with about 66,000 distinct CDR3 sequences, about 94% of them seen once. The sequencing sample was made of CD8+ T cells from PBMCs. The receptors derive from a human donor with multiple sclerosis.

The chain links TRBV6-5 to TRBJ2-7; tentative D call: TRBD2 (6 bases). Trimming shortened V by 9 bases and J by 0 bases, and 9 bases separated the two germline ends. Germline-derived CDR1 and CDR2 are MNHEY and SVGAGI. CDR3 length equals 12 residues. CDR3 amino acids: CASGGSSYEQYF. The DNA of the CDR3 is TGTGCCAGTGGAGGGTCCTCCTACGAGCAGTACTTC.

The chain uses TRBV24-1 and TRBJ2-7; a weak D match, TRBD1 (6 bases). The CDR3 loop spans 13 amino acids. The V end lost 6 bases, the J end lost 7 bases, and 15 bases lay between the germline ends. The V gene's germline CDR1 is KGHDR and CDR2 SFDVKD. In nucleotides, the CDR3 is TGTGCCACCAGTTTATCGGGACAAATGGAGCAGTACTTC. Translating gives CATSLSGQMEQYF.

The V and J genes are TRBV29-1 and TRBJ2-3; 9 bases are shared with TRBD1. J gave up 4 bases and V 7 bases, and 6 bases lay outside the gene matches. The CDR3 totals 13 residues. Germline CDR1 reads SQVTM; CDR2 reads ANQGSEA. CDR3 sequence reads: CSARTGVADTQYF. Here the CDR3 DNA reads TGCAGCGCACGGACAGGGGTTGCAGATACGCAGTATTTT.

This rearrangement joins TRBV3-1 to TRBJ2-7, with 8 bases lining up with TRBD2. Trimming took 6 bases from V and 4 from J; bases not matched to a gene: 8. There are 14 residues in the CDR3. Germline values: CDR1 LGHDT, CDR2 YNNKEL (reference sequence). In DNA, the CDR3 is TGTGCCAGCAGTTCTATAGCGGGGACTTACGAGCAGTACTTC. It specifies CASSSIAGTYEQYF.

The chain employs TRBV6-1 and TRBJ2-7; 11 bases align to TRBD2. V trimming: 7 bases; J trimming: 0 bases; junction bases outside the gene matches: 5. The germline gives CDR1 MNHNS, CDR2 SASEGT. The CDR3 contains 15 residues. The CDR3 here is CASTMGLADSYEQYF. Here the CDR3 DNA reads TGTGCCAGCACCATGGGACTAGCGGACTCCTACGAGCAGTACTTC.

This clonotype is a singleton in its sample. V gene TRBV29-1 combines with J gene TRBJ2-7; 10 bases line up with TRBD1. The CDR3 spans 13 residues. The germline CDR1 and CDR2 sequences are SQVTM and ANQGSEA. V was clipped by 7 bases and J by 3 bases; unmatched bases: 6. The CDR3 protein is CSGAGDRGYEQYF. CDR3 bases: TGCAGCGGCGCGGGGGACAGGGGCTACGAGCAGTACTTC.

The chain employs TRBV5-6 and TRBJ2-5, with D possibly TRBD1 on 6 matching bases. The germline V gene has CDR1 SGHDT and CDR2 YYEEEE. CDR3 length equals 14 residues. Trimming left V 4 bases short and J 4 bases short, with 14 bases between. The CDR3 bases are TGTGCCAGCAGCCACGTACAGGGACGAGAGACCCAGTACTTC. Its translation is CASSHVQGRETQYF. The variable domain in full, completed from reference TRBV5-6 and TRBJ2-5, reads DAGVTQSPTHLIKTRGQQVTLRCSPKSGHDTVSWYQQALGQGPQFIFQYYEEEERQRGNFPDRFSGHQFPNYSSELNVNALLLGDSALYLCASSHVQGRETQYFGPGTRLLVL.

This chain's CDR3 is CASSLQREVHEQYF. Written as DNA, the CDR3 is TGTGCCAGCAGTCTGCAGCGGGAGGTCCACGAGCAGTACTTC. This sequence joins TRBV28 and TRBJ2-7; 9 nucleotides agree with TRBD2. V trimming: 5 bases; J trimming: 5 bases; junction bases outside the gene matches: 7. Germline-derived CDR1 and CDR2 are MDHEN and SYDVKM. The CDR3 consists of 14 residues.

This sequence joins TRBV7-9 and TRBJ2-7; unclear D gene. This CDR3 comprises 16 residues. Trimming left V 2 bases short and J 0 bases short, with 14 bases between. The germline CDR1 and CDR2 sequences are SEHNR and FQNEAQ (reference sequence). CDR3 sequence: CASSLYGLWSSYEQYF. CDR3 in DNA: TGTGCCAGCAGCTTATATGGCCTATGGAGCTCCTACGAGCAGTACTTC.

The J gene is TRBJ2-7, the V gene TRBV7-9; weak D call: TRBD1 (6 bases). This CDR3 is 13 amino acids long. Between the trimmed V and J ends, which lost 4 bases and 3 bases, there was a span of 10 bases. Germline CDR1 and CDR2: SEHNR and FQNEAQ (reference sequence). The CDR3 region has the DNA TGTGCCAGCAGCTCTGGGACAAGCTACGAGCAGTACTTC. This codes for CASSSGTSYEQYF. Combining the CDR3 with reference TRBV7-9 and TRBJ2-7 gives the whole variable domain DTGVSQNPRHKITKRGQNVTFRCDPISEHNRLYWYRQTLGQGPEFLTYFQNEAQLEKSRLLSDRFSAERPKGSFSTLEIQRTEQGDSAMYLCASSSGTSYEQYFGPGTRLTVT.

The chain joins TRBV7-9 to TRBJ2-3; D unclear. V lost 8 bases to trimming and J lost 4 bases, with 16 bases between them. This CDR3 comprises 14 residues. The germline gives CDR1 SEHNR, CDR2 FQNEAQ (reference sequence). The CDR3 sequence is CASPLFPGSDTQYF. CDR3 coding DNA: TGTGCCAGCCCGCTATTCCCCGGCTCAGATACGCAGTATTTT.

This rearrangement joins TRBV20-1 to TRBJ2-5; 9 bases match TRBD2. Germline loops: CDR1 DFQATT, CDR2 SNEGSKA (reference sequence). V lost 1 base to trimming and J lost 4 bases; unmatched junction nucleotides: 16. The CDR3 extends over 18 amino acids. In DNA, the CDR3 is TGCAGTGCTAGAGCCGCCAGCGGGGGGAACCGACAAGCAGAGACCCAGTACTTC. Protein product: CSARAASGGNRQAETQYF.

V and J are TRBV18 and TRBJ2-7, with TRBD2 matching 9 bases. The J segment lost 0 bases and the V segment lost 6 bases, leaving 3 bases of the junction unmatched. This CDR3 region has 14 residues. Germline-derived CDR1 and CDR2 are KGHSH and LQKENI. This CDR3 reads CASSPAGGSYEQYF. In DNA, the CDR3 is TGTGCCAGCTCCCCAGCGGGGGGCTCCTACGAGCAGTACTTC.

In nucleotides, the CDR3 is TGCGCCAGCAGCCAGGGACAGGGGGATCACGAGCAGTACTTC. Translated: CASSQGQGDHEQYF. The J gene is TRBJ2-7, the V gene TRBV4-1; TRBD1 matches at 11 bases. The CDR3 loop spans 14 amino acids. Unmatched junction bases numbered 3, after V lost 3 bases and J lost 5 bases. Germline-derived CDR1 and CDR2 are MGHRA and YSYEKL.

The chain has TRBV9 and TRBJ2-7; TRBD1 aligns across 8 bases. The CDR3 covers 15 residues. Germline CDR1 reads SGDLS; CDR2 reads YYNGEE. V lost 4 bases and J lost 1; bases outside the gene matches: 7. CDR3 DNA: TGTGCCAGCAGCTCCCCCGGGACAGGATCCTACGAGCAGTACTTC. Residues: CASSSPGTGSYEQYF.